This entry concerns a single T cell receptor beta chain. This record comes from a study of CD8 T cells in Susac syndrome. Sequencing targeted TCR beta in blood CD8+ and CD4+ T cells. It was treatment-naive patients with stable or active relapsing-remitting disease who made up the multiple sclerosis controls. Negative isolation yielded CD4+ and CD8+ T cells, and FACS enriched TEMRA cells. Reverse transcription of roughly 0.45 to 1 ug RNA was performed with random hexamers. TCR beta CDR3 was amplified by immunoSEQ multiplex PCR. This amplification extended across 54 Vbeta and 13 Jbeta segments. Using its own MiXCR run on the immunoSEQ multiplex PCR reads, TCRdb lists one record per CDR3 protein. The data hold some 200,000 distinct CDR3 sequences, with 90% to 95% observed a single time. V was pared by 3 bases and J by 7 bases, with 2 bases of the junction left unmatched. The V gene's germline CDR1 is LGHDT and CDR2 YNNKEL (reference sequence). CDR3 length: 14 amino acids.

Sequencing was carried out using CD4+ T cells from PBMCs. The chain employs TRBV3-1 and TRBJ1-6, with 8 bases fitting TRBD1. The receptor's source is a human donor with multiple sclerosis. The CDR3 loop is CASSQTGANSPLHF. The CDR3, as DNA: TGTGCCAGCAGCCAGACAGGGGCGAATTCACCCCTCCACTTT.